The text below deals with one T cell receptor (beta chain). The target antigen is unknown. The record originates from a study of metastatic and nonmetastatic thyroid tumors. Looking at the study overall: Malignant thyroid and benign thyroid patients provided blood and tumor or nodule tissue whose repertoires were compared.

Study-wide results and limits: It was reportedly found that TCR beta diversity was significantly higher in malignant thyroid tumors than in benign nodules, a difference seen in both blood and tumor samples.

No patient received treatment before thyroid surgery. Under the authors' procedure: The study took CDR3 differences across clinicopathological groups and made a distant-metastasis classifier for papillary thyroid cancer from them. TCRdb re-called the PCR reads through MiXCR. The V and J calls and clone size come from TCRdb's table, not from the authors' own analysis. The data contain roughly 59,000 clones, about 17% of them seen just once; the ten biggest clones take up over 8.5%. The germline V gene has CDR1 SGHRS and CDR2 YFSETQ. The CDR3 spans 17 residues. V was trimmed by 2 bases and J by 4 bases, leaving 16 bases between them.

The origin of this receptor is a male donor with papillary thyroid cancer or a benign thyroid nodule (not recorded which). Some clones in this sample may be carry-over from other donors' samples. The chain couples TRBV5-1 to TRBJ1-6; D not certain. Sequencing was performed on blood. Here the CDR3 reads CASSLKGPRSYNSPLHF. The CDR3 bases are TGCGCCAGCAGCTTAAAGGGCCCTCGCTCATATAATTCACCCCTCCACTTT.